This T cell receptor (beta chain) comes out of a study of prognosis after radiotherapy for stage I lung cancer. Amplicons of TCR beta CDR3 were generated from genomic DNA by two-round multiplex PCR. Gene-specific primers for each TRBV and TRBJ gene drove first-round PCR. TCRdb reanalysed the multiplex PCR reads using MiXCR and keeps one entry per CDR3 protein. The profile covers 15,000 to 20,000 distinct CDR3 sequences, with 26% appearing a single time and roughly 22% taken by the ten largest. The trim removed 5 bases at V and 4 bases at J, leaving 7 bases unmatched. The germline gives CDR1 DFQATT, CDR2 SNEGSKA (reference sequence). CDR3 length equals 14 residues. General study results and limits: Tumor-specific reactivity of the expanded TCR clones remained undetermined.

This clonotype showed up many times. What it binds is not known. This specimen consisted of PBMCs, obtained before or after stereotactic body radiation therapy (not recorded which). This TCR was recovered from a donor of 50 years or more with non-small cell lung cancer. The rearrangement links TRBV20-1 to TRBJ2-3; 9 bases align to TRBD2. CDR3 nucleotides: TGCAGTGCTCCCGCTAGCGGGATTCCAGATACGCAGTATTTT. It encodes CSAPASGIPDTQYF.